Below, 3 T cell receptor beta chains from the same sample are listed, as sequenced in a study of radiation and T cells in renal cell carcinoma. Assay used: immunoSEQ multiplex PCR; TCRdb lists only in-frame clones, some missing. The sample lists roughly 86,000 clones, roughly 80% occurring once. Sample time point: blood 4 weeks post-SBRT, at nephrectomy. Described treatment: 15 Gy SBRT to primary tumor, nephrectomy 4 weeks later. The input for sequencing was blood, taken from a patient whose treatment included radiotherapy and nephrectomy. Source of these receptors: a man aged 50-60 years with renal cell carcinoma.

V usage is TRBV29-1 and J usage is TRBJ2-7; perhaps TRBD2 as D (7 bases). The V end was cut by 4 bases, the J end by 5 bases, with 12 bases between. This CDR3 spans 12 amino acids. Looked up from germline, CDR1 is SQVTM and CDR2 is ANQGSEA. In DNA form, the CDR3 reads TGCAGCGTTGCGGGGGGCCCCCACGAGCAGTACTTC. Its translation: CSVAGGPHEQYF.

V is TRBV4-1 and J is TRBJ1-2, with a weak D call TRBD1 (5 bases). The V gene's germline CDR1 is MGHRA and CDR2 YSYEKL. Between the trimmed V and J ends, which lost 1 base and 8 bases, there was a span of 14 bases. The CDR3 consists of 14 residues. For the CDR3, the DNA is TGCGCCAGCAGCCAAGCCGGGACTCTGGGGGGCTACACCTTC. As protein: CASSQAGTLGGYTF.

The CDR3 sequence is CASSQTGSSTDTQYF. The CDR3 DNA is TGTGCCAGCAGTCAGACAGGATCTAGCACAGATACGCAGTATTTT. The V gene is TRBV7-9, the J gene TRBJ2-3, with D perhaps matching TRBD1 (6 bases). The CDR3 runs to 15 residues. The V end lost 6 bases, the J end lost 0 bases, and 13 bases lay between the germline ends. CDR1 and CDR2 (germline): SEHNR, FQNEAQ (reference sequence).